This TCR beta chain stems from a study of cytomegalovirus exposure and HLA in healthy donors. Overall study context: There were some 81 million unique TCRs (from HLA-typed donors) in an early data release.

The PCR ran on 60 Vbeta and 13 Jbeta primers. Libraries were prepared by immunoSEQ multiplex PCR; TCRdb keeps only in-frame clonotypes and omits some of them. In the table there are around 150,000 clones, roughly 77% of which are singletons. The V and J ends lost 1 base and 9 bases, in that order; junction bases with no gene match: 12. Germline CDR1 and CDR2: SGHAT and FQNNGV. CDR3 length equals 17 residues. Healthy bone marrow donors formed the donor group. Donors sampled were nominally healthy, though unrecorded immune exposures were likely. The clonotype comes from a human donor in good health. The chain couples TRBV11-2 to TRBJ1-6; 7 positions match TRBD1. Source material: PBMCs. CDR3 coding DNA: TGTGCCAGCAGCTTAGTTGAGGGGGCATATATGGGTTCACCCCTCCACTTT. It specifies CASSLVEGAYMGSPLHF.